This T cell receptor beta chain was sequenced during a study of long-term antiretroviral therapy in people with HIV. The length of the CDR3 is 16 residues. Germline assignment: CDR1 MDHEN and CDR2 SYDVKM. V lost 3 bases and J lost 1; bases outside the gene matches: 4. Version v3.0 of the immunoSEQ assay ran at survey level. Assay used: immunoSEQ multiplex PCR; TCRdb lists only in-frame clones, some missing. The sample lists about 16,000 clones, 76% occurring once. A few counts support this clone. This sequence joins TRBV28 and TRBJ2-3; TRBD2 matches 10 bases. This TCR derives from a woman aged 50 to 60 with HIV. Sequenced here: unsorted PBMCs, sampled about 2.4 years before starting antiretroviral therapy. The CDR3 is CASSFFLAGGTDTQYF. Written as DNA, the CDR3 is TGTGCCAGCAGTTTTTTTCTAGCGGGAGGCACAGATACGCAGTATTTT.